The entry that follows covers one T cell receptor beta chain sequence. The antigen is not known. The V gene end was trimmed by 6 bases and the J gene end by 5 bases; junction bases not matched to a gene: 8. This CDR3 spans 15 amino acids. Germline V lookup: CDR1 MNHNS, CDR2 SASEGT. The record originates from a study of shared clonotypes between healthy human individuals. Study conclusions and caveats: Enrolling few donors narrowed the genetic and exposure-history diversity that was represented.

TCRdb's copy holds only in-frame clones and misses some; the assay was immunoSEQ multiplex PCR. The sample comprises hundreds of thousands of clones, about three quarters of which are singletons, and roughly 2% rests with the top ten. V and J are TRBV6-1 and TRBJ1-4; 8 positions match TRBD1. Specimen: memory CD4+ T cells sorted from blood. The subset here: CD45RA-negative fraction. The TCR sequence derives from a woman in her 30s in good health. The CDR3 DNA is TGTGCCAGCAGAGCAGGACAGGGACTGAATGAAAAACTGTTTTTT. Its protein product is CASRAGQGLNEKLFF.